The TCR beta chain under discussion was sequenced for a study of cytomegalovirus exposure and HLA in healthy donors. In the case of this clone: Its matching antigen is unknown.

Amplification used 60 Vbeta primers and 13 Jbeta primers. Generated by immunoSEQ multiplex PCR, the TCRdb table keeps only in-frame clones and is missing some. The data show 90,000 to 120,000 clones, with roughly 85% seen just once and approximately 3% held by the top ten. The CDR3 sequence is 17 residues long. V lost 0 bases to trimming and J lost 4 bases; unmatched junction nucleotides: 10. Germline CDR1 reads SGHVS; CDR2 reads FNYEAQ. Overall study findings and caveats: In an earlier analysis, in some 540 donors, most V segments appeared productive either ~87% or ~30% of the time.

Sequenced input: PBMCs. This TCR was recovered from a woman in her thirties or forties in good health and CMV-seronegative. V is TRBV7-6 and J is TRBJ1-1; 8 bases line up with TRBD1. The CDR3 reads CASSLALGTGFGTEAFF. The CDR3 DNA is TGTGCCAGCAGCTTAGCGTTGGGGACAGGCTTTGGCACTGAAGCTTTCTTT.